This entry lists 18 T cell receptor beta chains sequenced from one sample in a study of post-analysis software for immune sequencing data (dated by TCRdb to the mid-2010s). The full study reports these points: Four to six TRBV segments, including TRBV5-6, TRBV5-1 and TRBV20-1, were significantly more frequent in patients than controls.

No antigen has been identified for these receptors. Library prep was done by PCR. The instrument given in TCRdb is Illumina HiSeq 2500. To reduce PCR and sequencing biases, unique molecular identifiers were built into the TCR beta cDNA libraries. TCRdb redid the processing of the public reads, applying fastp at Q25 and MiXCR, and retained in-frame beta chains. When rows share a CDR3 protein, they turn into one entry using the most common DNA and genes. The sample table records fewer than 850,000 distinct CDR3 sequences; roughly 50% of these occur just once. Around 4.7% of the sample rests with the top ten. Sequenced material: blood. The receptors stem from a girl between 10 and 17 years old with multiple sclerosis.

This chain uses TRBV13 with TRBJ1-2; D remains unclear. Trimming removed 3 bases from V and 8 bases from J, with 13 bases in between. This CDR3 has 13 residues. Germline V gene sequence: CDR1 PRHDT, CDR2 FYEKMQ (reference sequence). The CDR3 DNA follows: TGTGCCAGCAGCTTTCAGACTCTTGTAGGCTACACCTTC. Its translation is CASSFQTLVGYTF.

This clonotype was counted a single time. The genes are TRBV3-1 and TRBJ2-4; D not resolved. The last part of the DNA fits TRBJ2-7 better; the J call may be wrong. This CDR3 region has 15 residues. CDR1 is LGHDT, CDR2 YNNKEL, per germline (reference sequence). The CDR3 spells CASSQNPYTAYEQYF. CDR3 in DNA: TGTGCCAGCAGCCAAAACCCCTATACCGCCTACGAGCAGTACTTC.

This clonotype was recorded a few times. The chain carries TRBV29-1 and TRBJ2-6, with 7 bases lining up with TRBD1. V lost 6 bases, J lost 0 bases, and 5 bases stayed unmatched. Germline lookup yields CDR1 SQVTM and CDR2 ANQGSEA. The CDR3 is 15 residues long. DNA for the CDR3: TGCAGCGTCGGACAGGCCATCTCTGGGGCCAACGTCCTGACTTTC. Residues: CSVGQAISGANVLTF. The complete variable domain, with remaining parts taken from reference TRBV29-1 and TRBJ2-6, reads SAVISQKPSRDICQRGTSLTIQCQVDSQVTMMFWYRQQPGQSLTLIATANQGSEATYESGFVIDKFPISRPNLTFSTLTVSNMSPEDSSIYLCSVGQAISGANVLTFGAGSRLTVL.

The chain has TRBV7-8 and TRBJ2-7, with D possibly matching TRBD2 (5 bases). The CDR3 has 13 amino acids. CDR1 SGHVS and CDR2 FQNEAQ come from the germline V gene. Between the trimmed V and J ends, which lost 7 bases and 4 bases, there was a span of 14 bases. This CDR3 is CASNKTGNYEQYF. CDR3 nucleotide sequence: TGTGCCAGCAACAAGACCGGGAATTACGAGCAGTACTTC.

In this sample, this clonotype turned up a few times. This chain links TRBV20-1 with TRBJ1-2, with 8 bases lining up with TRBD1. Trimming removed 6 bases from V and 2 bases from J; junction bases left unmatched: 5. The CDR3 is made up of 13 amino acids. CDR1 is DFQATT and CDR2 is SNEGSKA in the germline V gene (reference sequence). CDR3 region: CSAPDRENYGYTF. DNA of the CDR3: TGCAGTGCACCGGACAGGGAGAACTATGGCTACACCTTC.

The chain links TRBV7-9 to TRBJ2-1; a possible D gene is TRBD2 (6 bases). Germline-derived CDR1 and CDR2 are SEHNR and FQNEAQ (reference sequence). Trimming stripped 7 bases from V and 2 bases from J, with 15 bases between. CDR3 length: 15 residues. The CDR3: CASTLGGVPYNEQFF. In nucleotides, the CDR3 is TGTGCCAGCACCCTCGGGGGTGTACCCTACAATGAGCAGTTCTTC.

The CDR3 sequence: CASSYSMSAGRYEQYF. The CDR3 region has the DNA TGTGCCAGCAGTTACTCGATGTCAGCGGGACGCTACGAGCAGTACTTC. This chain uses TRBV6-2 or TRBV6-3 with TRBJ2-5; 7 bases are a match to TRBD2. The J call may be in error: the DNA end matches TRBJ2-7 better. In germline, CDR1 is MNHEY, CDR2 SVGEGT. The CDR3 runs to 16 residues.

The CDR3 DNA is TGCGCCAGCTTCCGGGACCTTAGGAACACCGGGGAGCTGTTTTTT. Its protein is CASFRDLRNTGELFF. This sequence joins TRBV10-2 and TRBJ2-2, with D tentatively TRBD1 or TRBD2 (5 bases each). CDR3 length: 15 amino acids. V was trimmed by 8 bases and J by 1 base, leaving 14 bases between them. The germline V gene has CDR1 WSHSY and CDR2 SAAADI.

CDR3 protein: CAISDPAGQGDGYTF. CDR3 in DNA: TGTGCCATCAGTGACCCGGCGGGACAGGGAGACGGCTACACCTTC. The chain has TRBV10-3 and TRBJ1-2, with 9 bases identical to TRBD1. Germline CDR1 reads ENHRY; CDR2 reads SYGVKD. This CDR3 has 15 amino acids. V lost 3 bases to trimming and J lost 8 bases; unmatched junction nucleotides: 10.

In this sample, this clonotype turned up once. One end of the junction varies from germline; a read error may be responsible. The chain recombines TRBV5-6 with TRBJ2-1; TRBD2 aligns across 7 bases. From germline, CDR1 is SGHDT and CDR2 YYEEEE. CDR3 length: 17 residues. CDR3: CASSSLLGRVSYNEQFF. The CDR3 coding sequence is TGTGCCAGCAGCTCTCTCCTAGGGAGGGTCTCCTACAATGAGCAGTTTTTC.

V gene TRBV12-3 or TRBV12-4 combines with J gene TRBJ2-3; no firm D call. V lost 6 bases and J lost 0, with 7 bases in between. CDR3 length equals 13 residues. CDR3 sequence (DNA): TGTGCCAGCAGCACATCGAGCACAGATACGCAGTATTTT. It translates to CASSTSSTDTQYF.

This clonotype was found a few times. This chain uses TRBV20-1 with TRBJ2-7, with a possible D match to TRBD2 (7 bases). The CDR3 length is 14 residues. The germline gives CDR1 DFQATT, CDR2 SNEGSKA (reference sequence). Deletions cut 6 bases from V and 6 bases from J, with 21 bases between. CDR3 region: CSARAGALPIEQYF. The CDR3 nucleotides read TGCAGTGCCAGGGCGGGGGCCCTGCCCATCGAGCAGTACTTC.

This clonotype was seen a handful of times. The J gene is TRBJ2-3, the V gene TRBV7-2, with 9 bases aligning to TRBD2. Trimming cost V 1 base and J 5 bases; bases outside gene matches: 10. The CDR3 has 17 amino acids. Germline assignment: CDR1 SGHTA and CDR2 FQGNSA. CDR3 nucleotides: TGTGCCAGCAGCTTAGTGGCGGGAGGGCCTCAGCGAGATACGCAGTATTTT. Translated: CASSLVAGGPQRDTQYF.

A note on this clonotype: A read error may produce the germline difference seen at one junction end. The rearrangement links TRBV4-1 to TRBJ2-4; a possible D gene is TRBD2 (5 bases). Germline V gene data show CDR1 as MGHRA and CDR2 as YSYEKL. The CDR3 sequence is 14 residues long. In DNA, the CDR3 is TGCGCCAGCAGCCCAGAAGCCGGGGAAAACATTCGGTACTTC. Translation gives CASSPEAGENIRYF.

This clonotype was found once. The junction differs from germline at one of its ends, possibly a read error. The chain is built from TRBV9 and TRBJ2-1, with no clear D. In germline, CDR1 is SGDLS, CDR2 YYNGEE. This CDR3 comprises 14 residues. The CDR3 region is CASSVGLAGETEYF. CDR3 DNA sequence: TGTGCCAGCAGCGTAGGGTTGGCCGGAGAGACCGAGTACTTC.

About this clonotype itself: The germline gene is not matched at one end of the junction; a read error may be the cause. This chain links TRBV5-1 with TRBJ1-5, with a possible D match to TRBD1 (5 bases). The CDR3 extends over 13 amino acids. CDR1 and CDR2 from the germline V gene are SGHRS and YFSETQ. As DNA, the CDR3 is TGCGTCAGCAGCTTCCAGGGTGGTCAGCCCCAGCATTTT. It specifies CVSSFQGGQPQHF.

The CDR3 here is CASGLQGNTEAFF. The CDR3 DNA sequence: TGCGCCAGCGGACTACAGGGGAACACTGAAGCTTTCTTT. The chain joins TRBV4-1 to TRBJ1-1, with D perhaps matching TRBD1 (6 bases). V lost 8 bases and J 1 base, leaving 11 bases between the germline ends. Germline V CDR1 and CDR2: MGHRA, YSYEKL. The CDR3 spans 13 residues.

The chain recombines TRBV6-5 with TRBJ2-2, with 8 bases matching TRBD1. V shed 6 bases and J 5 bases; nucleotides not matched to a gene: 11. Germline V gene data show CDR1 as MNHEY and CDR2 as SVGAGI. This CDR3 is built from 16 residues. This CDR3 is CASRRTGTGLTGELFF. The DNA of the CDR3 is TGTGCCAGCAGACGAACCGGGACAGGACTAACCGGGGAGCTGTTTTTT.